The T cell receptor beta chain under discussion was sequenced for a study of CD8 T cells in ankylosing spondylitis. This clonotype was seen a few times. Using its own MiXCR run on the 5' RACE reads, TCRdb lists one record per CDR3 protein. Of 84,000 or so distinct CDR3 sequences in the sample, 27% were seen once. The sequence was collected from a male donor with ankylosing spondylitis or in good health (not recorded which). The sequencing input was blood, either unsorted or a sorted T cell fraction (not recorded which).

As DNA, the CDR3 is TGTGCCAGCTCACCACCGATAAACAGGGGACCCTACAATGAGCAGTTCTTC. Its protein product is CASSPPINRGPYNEQFF. V is TRBV18 and J is TRBJ2-1; TRBD1 matches at 7 bases. Germline V CDR1 and CDR2: KGHSH, LQKENI. The CDR3 length is 17 residues. After removal of 0 bases from V and 2 bases from J, the junction contained 7 bases not matched to a gene.